This T cell receptor beta chain emerged from a study of cytomegalovirus exposure and HLA in healthy donors. The CDR3 length is 12 residues. V lost 5 bases, J lost 4 bases, and 0 bases stayed unmatched. Germline lookup yields CDR1 GTSNPN and CDR2 SVGIG (reference sequence). Data came from immunoSEQ multiplex PCR; TCRdb stores just in-frame clones and leaves some out. Among approximately 58,000 clones listed, 90% to 95% were seen once. Sequencing input: PBMCs. The source of this sequence is a woman aged 30 to 39 in good health and CMV-seronegative. The gene calls are TRBV30 and TRBJ2-3; 10 nucleotides match TRBD1. The CDR3 region has the DNA TGTGCCTGGGGGACAGGGGCAGATACGCAGTATTTT. Translating it yields CAWGTGADTQYF. Complete variable domain (other parts from reference TRBV30 and TRBJ2-3): SQTIHQWPATLVQPVGSPLSLECTVEGTSNPNLYWYRQAAGRGLQLLFYSVGIGQISSEVPQNLSASRPQDRQFILSSKKLLLSDSGFYLCAWGTGADTQYFGPGTRLTVL.